This TCR beta chain was recovered during a study of blood T cell repertoires in COVID-19. Study in general: COVID-19 samples collected from the United States, Italy and Spain covered acute and convalescent phases. PBMCs, B-cell-depleted T cells, or T cells provided the cDNA or gDNA that made up the material.

The CDR3 extends over 15 amino acids. CDR1 is SGHTS, CDR2 YDEGEE, per germline. V trimming: 5 bases; J trimming: 1 base; junction bases outside the gene matches: 8. Original methodology: By means of reference gene primer amplification, nucleated cell counts were estimated. Sequenced by immunoSEQ multiplex PCR; TCRdb stores in-frame clones only, minus some. For V, J and clone size, that table is used; D and trimming come from the DNA. This sample has some 200,000 clones, with about 87% found just once. This chain connects TRBV5-8 to TRBJ1-1; TRBD1 agrees at 7 bases. The sequence was collected from a woman between 25 and 40 years old who had recovered from COVID-19. Sequenced material: PBMCs or T cells enriched from blood (not recorded which). In DNA form, the CDR3 reads TGTGCCAGCAGAAATGCGGACAGGCCGAACACTGAAGCTTTCTTT. It is translated as CASRNADRPNTEAFF.